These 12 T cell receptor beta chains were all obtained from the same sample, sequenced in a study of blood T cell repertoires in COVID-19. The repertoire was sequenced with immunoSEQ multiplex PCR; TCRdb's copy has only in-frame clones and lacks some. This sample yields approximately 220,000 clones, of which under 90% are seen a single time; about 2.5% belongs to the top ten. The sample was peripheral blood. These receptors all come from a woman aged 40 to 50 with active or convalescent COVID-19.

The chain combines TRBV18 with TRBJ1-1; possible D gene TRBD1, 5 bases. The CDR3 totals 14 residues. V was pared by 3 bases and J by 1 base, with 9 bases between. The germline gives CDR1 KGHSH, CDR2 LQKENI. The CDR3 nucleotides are TGTGCCAGCTCACCCGGACATCAGAACACTGAAGCTTTCTTT. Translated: CASSPGHQNTEAFF.

The CDR3 coding sequence is TGTGCCAGCAGTTTCACAGCAACTGAAGCTTTCTTT. This gives the protein CASSFTATEAFF. The rearrangement uses TRBV12-3 or TRBV12-4 and TRBJ1-1; D gene unclear. The CDR3 covers 12 residues. With 3 bases removed from V and 5 bases from J, the gap between germline ends came to 7 bases.

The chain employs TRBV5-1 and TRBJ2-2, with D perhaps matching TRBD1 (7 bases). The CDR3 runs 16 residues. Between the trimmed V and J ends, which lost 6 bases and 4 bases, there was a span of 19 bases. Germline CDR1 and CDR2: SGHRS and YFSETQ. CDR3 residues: CASIPHLQGGTGELFF. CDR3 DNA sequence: TGCGCCAGCATACCCCACCTGCAGGGGGGCACCGGGGAGCTGTTTTTT.

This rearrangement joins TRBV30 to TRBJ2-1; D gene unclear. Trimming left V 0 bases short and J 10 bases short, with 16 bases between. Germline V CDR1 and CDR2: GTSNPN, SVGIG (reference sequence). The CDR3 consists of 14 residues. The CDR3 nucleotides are TGTGCCTGGAGTGTACTCGGTGACTCCGGCGAGCAGTTCTTC. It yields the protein CAWSVLGDSGEQFF. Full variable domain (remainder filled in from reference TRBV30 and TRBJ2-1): SQTIHQWPATLVQPVGSPLSLECTVEGTSNPNLYWYRQAAGRGLQLLFYSVGIGQISSEVPQNLSASRPQDRQFILSSKKLLLSDSGFYLCAWSVLGDSGEQFFGPGTRLTVL.

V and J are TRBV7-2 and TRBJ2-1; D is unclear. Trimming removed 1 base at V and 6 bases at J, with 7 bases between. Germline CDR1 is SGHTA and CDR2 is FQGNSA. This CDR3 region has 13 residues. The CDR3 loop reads CASSLDRSNEQFF. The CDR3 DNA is TGTGCCAGCAGCTTAGACCGTAGCAATGAGCAGTTCTTC. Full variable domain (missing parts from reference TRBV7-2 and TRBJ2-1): GAGVSQSPSNKVTEKGKDVELRCDPISGHTALYWYRQSLGQGLEFLIYFQGNSAPDKSGLPSDRFSAERTGGSVSTLTIQRTQQEDSAVYLCASSLDRSNEQFFGPGTRLTVL.

The CDR3 nucleotides are TGTGCCAGCAGCCGACTAGTTACTGATACGCAGTATTTT. Its protein product is CASSRLVTDTQYF. The V gene is TRBV5-4, the J gene TRBJ2-3; D is perhaps TRBD2 (6 bases). V shed 4 bases and J shed 6 bases, with 12 bases lying between them. This CDR3 region has 13 residues. Germline V lookup: CDR1 SGHNT, CDR2 YYREEE (reference sequence). Variable domain in full (rest from reference TRBV5-4 and TRBJ2-3): ETGVTQSPTHLIKTRGQQVTLRCSSQSGHNTVSWYQQALGQGPQFIFQYYREEENGRGNFPPRFSGLQFPNYSSELNVNALELDDSALYLCASSRLVTDTQYFGPGTRLTVL.

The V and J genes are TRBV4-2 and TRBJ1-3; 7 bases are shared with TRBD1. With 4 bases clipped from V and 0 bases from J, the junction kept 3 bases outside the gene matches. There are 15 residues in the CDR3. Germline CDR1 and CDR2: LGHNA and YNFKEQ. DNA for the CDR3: TGTGCCAGCAGCCGCCGGGACAGCTCTGGAAACACCATATATTTT. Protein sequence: CASSRRDSSGNTIYF.

The CDR3 protein is CASSSTGTGTEVGKLFF. In DNA, the CDR3 is TGTGCCAGCTCAAGCACCGGGACAGGGACGGAGGTGGGAAAACTGTTTTTT. The chain is built from TRBV18 and TRBJ1-4; 9 nucleotides line up with TRBD1. The germline V gene encodes CDR1 KGHSH and CDR2 LQKENI. V gave up 5 bases and J gave up 10 bases; unmatched junction bases: 17. The CDR3 spans 17 residues.

For the CDR3, the DNA is TGTGCCAGCATACGAGACAGGGGAGATCAGCCCCAGCATTTT. Translation: CASIRDRGDQPQHF. The chain is built from TRBV2 and TRBJ1-5; 8 bases fit TRBD1. The CDR3 sequence is 14 residues long. Germline CDR1 reads SNHLY; CDR2 reads FYNNEI. V was clipped by 7 bases and J by 5 bases; unmatched bases: 7.

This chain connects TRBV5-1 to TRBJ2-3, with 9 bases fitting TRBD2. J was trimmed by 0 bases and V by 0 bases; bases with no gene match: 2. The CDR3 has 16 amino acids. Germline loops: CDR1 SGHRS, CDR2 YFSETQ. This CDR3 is CASSLGAGGSTDTQYF. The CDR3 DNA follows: TGCGCCAGCAGCTTGGGAGCGGGGGGTAGCACAGATACGCAGTATTTT.

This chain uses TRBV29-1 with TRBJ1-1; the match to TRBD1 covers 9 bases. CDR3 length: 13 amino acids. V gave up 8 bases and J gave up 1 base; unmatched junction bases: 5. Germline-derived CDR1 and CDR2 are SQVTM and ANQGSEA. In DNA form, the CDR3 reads TGCAGCTACGACAGGGGGGAGAACACTGAAGCTTTCTTT. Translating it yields CSYDRGENTEAFF.

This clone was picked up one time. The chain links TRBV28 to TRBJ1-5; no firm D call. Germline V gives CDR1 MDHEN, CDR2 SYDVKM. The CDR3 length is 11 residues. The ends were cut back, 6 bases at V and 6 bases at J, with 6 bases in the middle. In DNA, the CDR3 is TGTGCCAGCAGCGGCGGTCAGCCCCAGCATTTT. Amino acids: CASSGGQPQHF.